The subject of this entry is one T cell receptor (beta chain). This entry comes from a study of preoperative IRX-2 immunotherapy in early breast cancer. Treatment defined: preoperative locoregional IRX-2 cytokine immunotherapy. The assay was immunoSEQ multiplex PCR, and TCRdb's table has in-frame clones only and misses some. Of approximately 24,000 clones listed, roughly nine tenths are singletons. The CDR3 totals 15 residues. Germline CDR1 MNHEY, CDR2 SVGAGI. V lost 6 bases and J lost 3; bases outside the gene matches: 11. Sequencing was performed on tumor tissue, taken after IRX-2 immunotherapy. The TCR originated in a human donor with breast cancer. The genes are TRBV6-5 and TRBJ2-7; 7 positions match TRBD2. The CDR3 protein is CASRQLASLDYEQYF. CDR3 sequence (DNA): TGTGCCAGCAGACAACTAGCGTCCCTGGACTACGAGCAGTACTTC.